The 21 T cell receptor beta chains given below trace back to one sample, sequenced in a study of blood T cell repertoires in COVID-19. Assay: immunoSEQ multiplex PCR; the TCRdb copy retains only in-frame clones and omits some. The table records 350,000 to 450,000 clones, nearly 90% of them present only once. The material sequenced was PBMCs or T cells enriched from blood (not recorded which). The receptors were gathered from a young woman who had recovered from COVID-19.

The chain uses TRBV2 and TRBJ1-1, with D maybe TRBD1 (5 bases). Trimming left V 6 bases short and J 10 bases short, with 15 bases between. The CDR3 has 12 residues. The germline V gene has CDR1 SNHLY and CDR2 FYNNEI. The CDR3 sequence: CASRVEGRVAFF. CDR3 bases: TGTGCCAGCAGGGTGGAGGGGCGGGTAGCTTTCTTT.

The genes are TRBV19 and TRBJ1-6, with 8 bases lining up with TRBD1. With V trimmed by 0 bases and J by 8 bases, 0 bases remained unmatched. The CDR3 extends over 14 amino acids. Germline assignment: CDR1 LNHDA and CDR2 SQIVND (reference sequence). The CDR3 nucleotides read TGTGCCAGTAGTATAGACAGGGGGCATTCACCCCTCCACTTT. Amino acid sequence: CASSIDRGHSPLHF.

The V call is TRBV6-5, the J call TRBJ2-3; D is perhaps TRBD1 (6 bases). This CDR3 region has 13 residues. Germline V gene data show CDR1 as MNHEY and CDR2 as SVGAGI. V lost 2 bases, J lost 7 bases, and 10 bases lay in between. As DNA, the CDR3 is TGTGCCAGCAGTTACCAAAGGGGGAATACGCAGTATTTT. Residues: CASSYQRGNTQYF.

The rearrangement joins TRBV28 to TRBJ2-5; TRBD1 might be the D (7 bases). The CDR3 spans 14 residues. The germline V gene encodes CDR1 MDHEN and CDR2 SYDVKM. V was pared by 6 bases and J by 2 bases, with 13 bases between. DNA for the CDR3: TGTGCCAGCAGAGGAGGGGGCTCGCAAGAGACCCAGTACTTC. Protein product: CASRGGGSQETQYF.

The rearrangement joins TRBV5-1 to TRBJ2-1; a possible D gene is TRBD1 (5 bases). The ends were cut back, 5 bases at V and 9 bases at J, with 21 bases in the middle. The CDR3 runs to 15 residues. CDR1 SGHRS and CDR2 YFSETQ come from the germline V gene. The CDR3 here is CASRLGRSKSSEQFF. The CDR3 DNA is TGCGCCAGCAGACTGGGGCGATCAAAATCTAGTGAGCAGTTCTTC.

This chain uses TRBV12-5 with TRBJ2-1, with a possible D match to TRBD2 (5 bases). The CDR3 is made up of 12 amino acids. Trimming removed 11 bases at V and 8 bases at J, with 16 bases between. The V gene's germline CDR1 is LGHNT and CDR2 FRNRAP. DNA of the CDR3: TGTGCTGGTGCCTATGGGAGCGATGAGCAGTTCTTC. It translates to CAGAYGSDEQFF.

The chain uses TRBV5-1 and TRBJ2-3; 8 nucleotides match TRBD2. Per the germline V gene, CDR1 is SGHRS and CDR2 is YFSETQ. V dropped 1 base and J dropped 2; count of bases not matched to a gene: 9. This CDR3 has 17 amino acids. CDR3 coding DNA: TGCGCCAGCAGCTTGAAGGCGGGGGGTATCCACACAGATACGCAGTATTTT. Its translation: CASSLKAGGIHTDTQYF.

The genes are TRBV5-6 and TRBJ1-2; D is unclear. The length of the CDR3 is 12 residues. Between the trimmed V and J ends, which lost 0 bases and 5 bases, there was a span of 5 bases. Germline V gene sequence: CDR1 SGHDT, CDR2 YYEEEE. CDR3 residues: CASSLDGYGYTF. CDR3 coding DNA: TGTGCCAGCAGCTTGGACGGGTATGGCTACACCTTC.

The chain combines TRBV28 with TRBJ2-3, with a tentative D call TRBD1 (6 bases). This CDR3 has 12 amino acids. Trimming left V 2 bases short and J 7 bases short, with 7 bases between. Germline loops: CDR1 MDHEN, CDR2 SYDVKM. The CDR3 loop is CASSLTGNTQYF. The CDR3 DNA reads TGTGCCAGCAGTTTAACAGGGAATACGCAGTATTTT.

The chain recombines TRBV6-5 with TRBJ1-1; perhaps TRBD1 as D (6 bases). V was trimmed by 10 bases and J by 6 bases, leaving 18 bases between them. The V gene's germline CDR1 is MNHEY and CDR2 SVGAGI. CDR3 length equals 13 residues. The CDR3 sequence is CATNRGQGAEAFF. The CDR3, as DNA: TGTGCCACCAATAGGGGACAAGGGGCTGAAGCTTTCTTT.

The V gene is TRBV4-1, the J gene TRBJ1-6; TRBD1 matches 8 bases. V lost 0 bases to trimming and J lost 7 bases; unmatched junction nucleotides: 2. CDR1 and CDR2 (germline): MGHRA, YSYEKL. There are 15 residues in the CDR3. CDR3 region: CASSQDRTGNSPLHF. DNA of the CDR3: TGCGCCAGCAGCCAAGATAGGACAGGGAATTCACCCCTCCACTTT.

The rearrangement uses TRBV5-1 and TRBJ1-1; TRBD1 might be the D (5 bases). The germline V and J ends were trimmed by 3 bases and 0 bases, with 30 bases remaining between them. This CDR3 has 21 residues. Germline V CDR1 and CDR2: SGHRS, YFSETQ. In nucleotides, the CDR3 is TGCGCCAGCAGCTGGCGCGGGCAGGGAGGTGGAGGTGAACGCGTGAACACTGAAGCTTTCTTT. Encoded protein: CASSWRGQGGGGERVNTEAFF.

The V and J genes are TRBV2 and TRBJ1-5, with TRBD1 matching 9 bases. The V segment lost 3 bases and the J segment 6 bases; nucleotides outside the gene matches: 9. Germline V lookup: CDR1 SNHLY, CDR2 FYNNEI. The CDR3 length is 16 residues. The CDR3 region is CASSDLSRTGVQPQHF. CDR3 in DNA: TGTGCCAGCAGTGACCTCTCTCGGACAGGGGTTCAGCCCCAGCATTTT.

V gene TRBV10-1 combines with J gene TRBJ2-2; no clear D gene. Germline CDR1 WNHNN, CDR2 SYGVQD (reference sequence). V shed 6 bases and J shed 0 bases, with 11 bases lying between them. The CDR3 contains 15 residues. The CDR3 protein is CASRAQVPNTGELFF. The CDR3 bases are TGCGCCAGCAGAGCCCAGGTTCCGAACACCGGGGAGCTGTTTTTT.

The chain couples TRBV27 to TRBJ1-6; TRBD1 matches at 7 bases. The V gene end was trimmed by 2 bases and the J gene end by 13 bases; junction bases not matched to a gene: 5. Germline V gene sequence: CDR1 MNHEY, CDR2 SMNVEV (reference sequence). The CDR3 has 13 residues. Here the CDR3 reads CASSLVEQGPLHF. The CDR3 DNA reads TGTGCCAGCAGTTTAGTCGAACAGGGGCCCCTCCACTTT.

The V and J genes are TRBV7-2 and TRBJ1-1; possibly TRBD1 for D (5 bases). The CDR3 spans 14 residues. Germline lookup yields CDR1 SGHTA and CDR2 FQGNSA. V was trimmed by 0 bases and J by 6 bases, leaving 11 bases between them. CDR3 in amino acids: CASSLAGGAAEAFF. The CDR3 DNA follows: TGTGCCAGCAGCTTAGCGGGAGGGGCCGCTGAAGCTTTCTTT. The full variable domain, completed using reference TRBV7-2 and TRBJ1-1, is GAGVSQSPSNKVTEKGKDVELRCDPISGHTALYWYRQSLGQGLEFLIYFQGNSAPDKSGLPSDRFSAERTGGSVSTLTIQRTQQEDSAVYLCASSLAGGAAEAFFGQGTRLTVV.

This clone was found once. V is TRBV13 and J is TRBJ1-2; a weak D match, TRBD1 (5 bases). The CDR3 consists of 14 residues. CDR1 PRHDT and CDR2 FYEKMQ come from the germline V gene (reference sequence). V was shortened by 2 bases and J by 3 bases, with 10 bases between the two germline ends. DNA of the CDR3: TGTGCCAGCAGCTTATACGGAGGGGACTATGGCTACACCTTC. Translation gives CASSLYGGDYGYTF.

This clone was picked up one time. The chain is built from TRBV6-5 and TRBJ1-1, with 9 bases matching TRBD1. V was clipped by 4 bases and J by 4 bases; unmatched bases: 7. Per the germline V gene, CDR1 is MNHEY and CDR2 is SVGAGI. The CDR3 is 15 amino acids. This CDR3 reads CASSFGQGIGTEAFF. The CDR3 DNA reads TGTGCCAGCAGTTTTGGACAGGGGATCGGCACTGAAGCTTTCTTT.

The rearrangement joins TRBV5-1 to TRBJ2-3; the match to TRBD1 covers 10 bases. CDR3 size: 15 residues. Germline CDR1 is SGHRS and CDR2 is YFSETQ. V trimming: 4 bases; J trimming: 2 bases; junction bases outside the gene matches: 4. CDR3 loop: CASSTGQGFTDTQYF. In nucleotides, the CDR3 is TGCGCCAGCAGCACGGGACAGGGGTTCACAGATACGCAGTATTTT.

The CDR3 DNA reads TGTGCCAGCAGTCTCAAGGGGGCGCGTCGGTATGGCTACACCTTC. Its protein is CASSLKGARRYGYTF. J is TRBJ1-2 and V is TRBV27; TRBD1 aligns across 7 bases. Trimming cost V 5 bases and J 5 bases; bases outside gene matches: 11. The CDR3 runs to 15 residues. Germline V gene lookup returns CDR1 MNHEY and CDR2 SMNVEV (reference sequence).

V gene TRBV27 combines with J gene TRBJ2-7; 10 bases map to TRBD1. V lost 3 bases and J lost 2; bases outside the gene matches: 7. CDR1 MNHEY and CDR2 SMNVEV come from the germline V gene (reference sequence). The length of the CDR3 is 16 residues. The CDR3 loop is CASSFGGTGVPYEQYF. CDR3 DNA: TGTGCCAGCAGTTTTGGGGGGACAGGGGTCCCCTACGAGCAGTACTTC.